These T cell receptor beta chains were read from a single sample in a study of blood T cell repertoires in COVID-19. The data were produced by immunoSEQ multiplex PCR, yet TCRdb's version contains in-frame clones alone and is incomplete. The data hold fewer than 120,000 clones, with roughly 82% observed a single time. The sequenced material came from peripheral blood. The receptors come from an older woman with acute or convalescent COVID-19. Each CDR3 is given with its conserved first and last residue. Each record gives: V gene, CDR3 protein.

>TRBV4-3
CASSQVLAGNTGNTIYF
>TRBV5-6
CASSAPGQGVNTIYF
>TRBV19
CASSQGTGGWSNQPQHF
>TRBV5-1
CASHEQPSEETQYF
>TRBV4-2
CASSQDDRTYEQYF
>TRBV25-1
CASSESGSGNTIYF
>TRBV3-1/TRBV3-2
CASEYRGSGYTF
>TRBV4-2
CASSQGAPGTGEPQHF
>TRBV28
CASSLWWGQGSSPLHF
>TRBV12-3/TRBV12-4
CASRPTGIYGYTF
>TRBV18
CASSPSALGRSNSPLHF
>TRBV6-1
CASSEIRGVSYNEQFF
>TRBV5-1
CASSLSQGNSPLHF
>TRBV20-1
CSARVGDTIYF
>TRBV7-2
CASSLVQGNTEAFF
>TRBV13
CASSSGSGQGSYGYTF
>TRBV19
CASSTIPGQGGLNYGYTF
>TRBV24-1
CATSESDTNSYEQYF
>TRBV4-3
CASSQGWATTNEKLFF
>TRBV11-3
CASSLNATSGYEQYF
>TRBV7-3
CASSAPGRTEAFF
>TRBV5-4
CASSLDYGEDTEAFF
>TRBV24-1
CATIERTSELGTDTQYF
>TRBV3-1/TRBV3-2
CASGTEPGGTQYF
>TRBV29-1
CSVVQGFSYEQYF
>TRBV30
CAWAGTGDQPQHF
>TRBV4-2
CASSHGAGMTDTQYF
>TRBV11-2
CASSQNHNEQFF
>TRBV5-5
CASSLRDRQGTSTDTQYF
>TRBV19
CASSMPGARGTEAFF
>TRBV10-3
CAISESGGIAVEAFF
>TRBV6-2/TRBV6-3
CASSLDSEAFF
>TRBV5-4
CASSGSPGYTF
>TRBV3-1/TRBV3-2
CASSQGSGHYGEQYF
>TRBV19
CASSMALRGTQYF
>TRBV28
CASGGPRGNTEAFF
>TRBV11-2
CASSPPRDTQYF
>TRBV7-2
CASSSWDRGADTQYF
>TRBV12-3/TRBV12-4
CASSWQGGSPLHF
>TRBV7-2
CASSLNSNTEAFF
>TRBV19
CASAMGTVNTGELFF
>TRBV6-2/TRBV6-3
CASSIGMGGHNQPQHF
>TRBV29-1
CSVGLGGAEAFF
>TRBV24-1
CATSEPDGENYGYTF
>TRBV21-1
CASTLTSSSYNEQFF
>TRBV7-9
CASSFGHSDQPQHF
>TRBV7-9
CASSGRGEPYEQYF
>TRBV27
CASRGGQSYEQYF
>TRBV9
CASSVGTIPITGELFF
>TRBV6-5
CASSNDRITGELFF
>TRBV5-6
CASSFLAGGTDTQYF
>TRBV27
CASGRGGHTSSYNEQFF